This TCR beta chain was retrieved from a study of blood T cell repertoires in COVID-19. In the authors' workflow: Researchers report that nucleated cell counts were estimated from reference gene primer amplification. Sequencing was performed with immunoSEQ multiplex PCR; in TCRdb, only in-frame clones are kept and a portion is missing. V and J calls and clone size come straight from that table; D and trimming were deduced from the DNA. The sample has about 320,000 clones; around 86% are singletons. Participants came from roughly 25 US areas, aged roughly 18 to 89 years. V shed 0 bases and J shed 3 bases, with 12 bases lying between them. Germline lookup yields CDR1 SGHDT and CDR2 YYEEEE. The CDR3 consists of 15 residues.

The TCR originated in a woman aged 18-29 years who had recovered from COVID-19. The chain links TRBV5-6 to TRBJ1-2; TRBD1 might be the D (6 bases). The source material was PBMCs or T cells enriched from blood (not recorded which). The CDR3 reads CASSLGQGLDYGYTF. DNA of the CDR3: TGTGCCAGCAGCTTGGGGCAGGGGTTAGACTATGGCTACACCTTC.